The clone carrying this TCR beta chain has just one count. The source of the sample is a study of blood T cell repertoires in COVID-19. Turning to the study itself: COVID-19 samples collected from the United States, Italy and Spain covered acute and convalescent phases. The analysed material was cDNA or gDNA that came from T cells, B-cell-depleted T cells, or PBMCs.

This CDR3 region has 15 residues. The V gene end was trimmed by 4 bases and the J gene end by 4 bases; junction bases not matched to a gene: 5. The V gene's germline CDR1 is MNHEY and CDR2 SMNVEV (reference sequence). As processed by the authors: Amplified reference gene primers provided the basis for estimating nucleated cell counts. Assay used: immunoSEQ multiplex PCR; TCRdb lists only in-frame clones, some missing. Clone size and V and J calls were adopted from that table, with D and trimming inferred from the DNA. This sample has approximately 70,000 clones, with 75% to 85% found just once. Sequencing was carried out using peripheral blood. The V gene is TRBV27, the J gene TRBJ2-1; 9 nucleotides line up with TRBD2. The clonotype was recovered from a woman over 75 with active or convalescent COVID-19. The CDR3 reads CASSSGTSRYNEQFF. CDR3 in DNA: TGTGCCAGCAGTTCGGGGACTAGCAGATACAATGAGCAGTTCTTC.